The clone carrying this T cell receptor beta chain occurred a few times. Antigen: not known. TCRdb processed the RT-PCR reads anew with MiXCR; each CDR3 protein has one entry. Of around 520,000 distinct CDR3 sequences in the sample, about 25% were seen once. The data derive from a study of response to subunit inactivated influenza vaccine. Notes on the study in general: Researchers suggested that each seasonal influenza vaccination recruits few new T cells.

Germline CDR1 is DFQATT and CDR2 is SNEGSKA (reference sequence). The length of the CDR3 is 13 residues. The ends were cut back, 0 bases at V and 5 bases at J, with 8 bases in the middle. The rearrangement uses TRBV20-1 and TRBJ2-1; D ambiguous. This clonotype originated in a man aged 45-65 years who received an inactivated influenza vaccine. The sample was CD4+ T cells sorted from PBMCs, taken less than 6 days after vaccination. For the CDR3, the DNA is TGCAGTGCTAGAGATCCCTATCACAATGAGCAGTTCTTC. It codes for CSARDPYHNEQFF.